Listed below are T cell receptor beta chains from one sample, sequenced in a study of T cell responses to AZD1222 COVID-19 vaccine. The assay was immunoSEQ multiplex PCR, and TCRdb's table has in-frame clones only and misses some. The data contain around 130,000 clones, 94% of them seen just once; the ten biggest clones take up approximately 6.3%. Specimen: peripheral blood, collected on day 0 of AZD1222 vaccination. The receptors stem from an adult in good health. CDR3s include the opening cysteine and the closing phenylalanine or tryptophan. A D gene is named only where the DNA matches it firmly. Only some rows state a clone size, as once, few, many or a class for expanded clones.

D gene	clone size	J gene	V gene	CDR3 DNA	CDR3 protein
TRBD2	-	TRBJ2-7	TRBV4-2	TGTGCCAGCAGCCTGACTAGCGGGGATTACGAGCAGTACTTC	CASSLTSGDYEQYF
TRBD2	-	TRBJ2-3	TRBV7-9	TGTGCCAGCAGCTTCTCGGGACTAGCGGGAGTCGGGACAGATACGCAGTATTTT	CASSFSGLAGVGTDTQYF
-	-	TRBJ2-7	TRBV6-5	TGTGCCAGCAGCGACGGCCTGGCCTTCTCCTACGAGCAGTACTTC	CASSDGLAFSYEQYF
-	-	TRBJ1-3	TRBV18	TGTGCCAGCTCACCTGTGGACCGATTCTCTGGAAACACCATATATTTT	CASSPVDRFSGNTIYF
TRBD2	-	TRBJ2-7	TRBV20-1	TGCAGTGCTAGTGGACTTTTTAGCGGGATCCCCTACGAGCAGTACTTC	CSASGLFSGIPYEQYF
TRBD1	-	TRBJ1-2	TRBV29-1	TGCAGCGTAGCAGGGGGCCCAGGGAGTGGCTACACCTTC	CSVAGGPGSGYTF
-	once	TRBJ1-5	TRBV9	TGTGCCAGCATTGACGAGAGGGGCAATCAGCCCCAGCATTTT	CASIDERGNQPQHF
-	-	TRBJ2-7	TRBV11-2	TGTGCCAGCAGGAAAGACAGTACCTACGAGCAGTACTTC	CASRKDSTYEQYF
-	-	TRBJ1-1	TRBV27	TGTGCCAGCAATTCCCAATCGGGGGGGGCTGGTGAAGCTTTCTTT	CASNSQSGGAGEAFF
-	-	TRBJ2-1	TRBV18	TGTGCCAGCTCACCAGTCGCAGTCGGGGTGGGAGGCGAGCAGTTCTTC	CASSPVAVGVGGEQFF
-	-	TRBJ1-2	TRBV2	TGTGCCAGCAAGCTGGGACTTTCTAACTATGGCTACACCTTC	CASKLGLSNYGYTF
-	-	TRBJ2-7	TRBV24-1	TGTGCCACCCGACAGAGCTCCTACGAGCAGTACTTC	CATRQSSYEQYF
-	once	TRBJ1-3	TRBV19	TGTGCCAGTAGTATCGTGGGAAACACCATATATTTT	CASSIVGNTIYF
TRBD1	-	TRBJ1-5	TRBV27	TGTGCCAGCAGTTCCACCGGGACAGGCAATCAGCCCCAGCATTTT	CASSSTGTGNQPQHF
TRBD1	-	TRBJ1-3	TRBV11-2	TGTGCCAGCAGCCCAGGGACAGGGACTGGAAACACCATATATTTT	CASSPGTGTGNTIYF
-	-	TRBJ1-6	TRBV10-3	TGTGCCATCGGGACGGAGAATTCACCCCTCCACTTT	CAIGTENSPLHF
-	-	TRBJ1-5	TRBV9	TGTGCCAGCAGCCCCCCGGCGGGGGATCAGCCCCAGCATTTT	CASSPPAGDQPQHF
-	-	TRBJ2-7	TRBV11-3	TGTGCCAGCAGCTTAACGGAGGGGGTCCACGAGCAGTACTTC	CASSLTEGVHEQYF
-	-	TRBJ2-7	TRBV12-3/TRBV12-4	TGTGCCAGCAGTTCCGTATACGAGCAGTACTTC	CASSSVYEQYF
TRBD1	-	TRBJ1-1	TRBV7-8	TGTGCCAGCAGCTTAGAACAGGGGGCAGGAATGAACACTGAAGCTTTCTTT	CASSLEQGAGMNTEAFF
-	once	TRBJ1-1	TRBV10-3	TGTGCCATCAAGTCGCAGGTCACTGAAGCTTTCTTT	CAIKSQVTEAFF
TRBD1	-	TRBJ1-1	TRBV30	TGTGCCTGGTCAAACTTGGGACAGGAAGCTTTCTTT	CAWSNLGQEAFF
TRBD2	-	TRBJ2-1	TRBV7-2	TGTGCCAGCAGCTTAATGCCTAGCGGGTTTACCTACAATGAGCAGTTCTTC	CASSLMPSGFTYNEQFF
TRBD2	-	TRBJ2-1	TRBV5-4	TGTGCCAGCAGCTTGGTACTAGCGGGAGGCCCCCTCTACAATGAGCAGTTCTTC	CASSLVLAGGPLYNEQFF